Following are 14 T cell receptor beta chains from one sample sequenced in a study of cytomegalovirus exposure and HLA in healthy donors. PCR was performed using 60 Vbeta and 13 Jbeta primers. TCRdb's table, derived via immunoSEQ multiplex PCR, lists solely in-frame clones and lacks some. This table has over 200,000 clones, approximately 70% appearing once. Sequenced input: PBMCs. The source is a young woman in good health and CMV-seronegative.

This chain links TRBV5-1 with TRBJ1-2, with D perhaps TRBD1 (5 bases). V lost 0 bases and J lost 7, with 16 bases in between. Germline CDR1 and CDR2: SGHRS and YFSETQ. CDR3 length equals 15 residues. CDR3 nucleotides: TGCGCCAGCAGCTTGGAGCAGGTTATTCAGGGTGGCTACACCTTC. It encodes CASSLEQVIQGGYTF.

This chain uses TRBV5-1 with TRBJ2-5; 9 bases map to TRBD1. This CDR3 comprises 15 residues. CDR1 and CDR2 (germline): SGHRS, YFSETQ. V lost 4 bases to trimming and J lost 4 bases; unmatched junction nucleotides: 8. DNA for the CDR3: TGCGCCAGCAGCCCGGGGACAGGGACGGGAGAGACCCAGTACTTC. Its protein is CASSPGTGTGETQYF.

This rearrangement joins TRBV27 to TRBJ2-2, with a weak D call TRBD2 (5 bases). The CDR3 is 14 residues long. Germline V gene data show CDR1 as MNHEY and CDR2 as SMNVEV (reference sequence). V was clipped by 10 bases and J by 0 bases, with 12 bases between them. The CDR3, as DNA: TGTGCCACCAAGAGCGGAGCGAACACCGGGGAGCTGTTTTTT. Amino acids: CATKSGANTGELFF.

The V and J genes are TRBV19 and TRBJ1-1; TRBD1 aligns across 7 bases. V dropped 6 bases and J dropped 1; count of bases not matched to a gene: 17. This CDR3 comprises 18 residues. The V gene's germline CDR1 is LNHDA and CDR2 SQIVND (reference sequence). The DNA of the CDR3 is TGTGCCAGTAGCGGCCGACCGGGACAGTATCCTGAGAACACTGAAGCTTTCTTT. Translating gives CASSGRPGQYPENTEAFF.

V gene TRBV19 combines with J gene TRBJ2-3, with D unresolved. Germline CDR1 LNHDA, CDR2 SQIVND (reference sequence). The CDR3 spans 16 residues. Trimming removed 5 bases from V and 1 base from J, with 16 bases in between. CDR3 nucleotide sequence: TGTGCCAGTAGTCTCCCTGTCGGTTCTGGCACAGATACGCAGTATTTT. Residues: CASSLPVGSGTDTQYF.

This clone was observed a few times. This chain uses TRBV19 with TRBJ2-7; D might be TRBD2 (5 bases). Germline loops: CDR1 LNHDA, CDR2 SQIVND (reference sequence). The CDR3 covers 15 residues. Trimming pared 3 bases from V and 4 bases from J, leaving 16 bases between. In DNA, the CDR3 is TGTGCCAGTAGTATCTCCTCCACCGGAGGATACGAGCAGTACTTC. As protein: CASSISSTGGYEQYF.

On this clone itself: Other nucleotide sequences in the sample specify the same CDR3. The J gene is TRBJ1-2, the V gene TRBV6-5, with TRBD1 matching over 7 bases. Germline CDR1 reads MNHEY; CDR2 reads SVGAGI. This CDR3 is built from 13 residues. Trimming cost V 4 bases and J 4 bases; bases outside gene matches: 3. The DNA of the CDR3 is TGTGCCAGCAGTTCTCCAGGGGGCTATGGCTACACCTTC. Protein: CASSSPGGYGYTF.

The rearrangement joins TRBV6-1 to TRBJ1-6; 7 bases match TRBD1. Germline loops: CDR1 MNHNS, CDR2 SASEGT. The V segment lost 6 bases and the J segment 5 bases; nucleotides outside the gene matches: 7. This CDR3 region has 15 residues. This chain's CDR3 is CASRFDRANNSPLHF. DNA of the CDR3: TGTGCCAGCAGATTCGACAGGGCCAATAATTCACCCCTCCACTTT.

The V gene is TRBV2, the J gene TRBJ2-2, with D perhaps TRBD2 (6 bases). The CDR3 length is 14 residues. Germline CDR1 SNHLY, CDR2 FYNNEI. Between the trimmed V and J ends, which lost 4 bases and 3 bases, there was a span of 9 bases. The CDR3 sequence is CASSAWRDTGELFF. For the CDR3, the DNA is TGTGCCAGCAGTGCATGGAGGGACACCGGGGAGCTGTTTTTT.

This sequence joins TRBV29-1 and TRBJ1-2; TRBD1 is a possible D gene (5 bases). The V gene lost 7 bases and the J gene lost 7 bases, with 25 bases spanning the gap. Germline CDR1 SQVTM, CDR2 ANQGSEA. The CDR3 extends over 15 amino acids. The CDR3 sequence is CSAPTPGQSRFGYTF. Written as DNA, the CDR3 is TGCAGCGCCCCGACCCCAGGACAATCACGGTTTGGCTACACCTTC.

This chain uses TRBV6-9 with TRBJ2-7, with D maybe TRBD1 (6 bases). Trimming removed 6 bases at V and 6 bases at J, with 27 bases between. Looked up from germline, CDR1 is MNHGY and CDR2 is SVAAGI. CDR3 length: 17 residues. For the CDR3, the DNA is TGTGCCAGCAGCTCGTTGACAGGCTCGGCTTTGTCTTCCGAGCAGTACTTC. It is translated as CASSSLTGSALSSEQYF.

The genes are TRBV27 and TRBJ2-2, with D possibly TRBD1 on 7 matching bases. Germline V gene sequence: CDR1 MNHEY, CDR2 SMNVEV (reference sequence). The CDR3 consists of 17 residues. Trimming shortened V by 4 bases and J by 3 bases, and 18 bases separated the two germline ends. The CDR3 sequence is CASSWDSGTADTGELFF. As DNA, the CDR3 is TGTGCCAGCAGTTGGGACTCCGGGACAGCGGACACCGGGGAGCTGTTTTTT.

This chain joins TRBV6-1 and TRBJ1-5; tentatively, D is TRBD1 (6 bases). This CDR3 is 15 amino acids long. Trimming removed 3 bases at V and 0 bases at J, with 9 bases between. Germline V CDR1 and CDR2: MNHNS, SASEGT. The CDR3 here is CASSEGAISNQPQHF. DNA for the CDR3: TGTGCCAGCAGTGAGGGGGCGATTAGCAATCAGCCCCAGCATTTT.

The chain joins TRBV6-1 to TRBJ2-2, with a weak D call TRBD1 (6 bases). CDR1 and CDR2 from the germline V gene are MNHNS and SASEGT. This CDR3 region has 14 residues. V was pared by 6 bases and J by 2 bases, with 10 bases between. The CDR3 DNA follows: TGTGCCAGCAGGGGACAACTAAACACCGGGGAGCTGTTTTTT. This encodes CASRGQLNTGELFF.